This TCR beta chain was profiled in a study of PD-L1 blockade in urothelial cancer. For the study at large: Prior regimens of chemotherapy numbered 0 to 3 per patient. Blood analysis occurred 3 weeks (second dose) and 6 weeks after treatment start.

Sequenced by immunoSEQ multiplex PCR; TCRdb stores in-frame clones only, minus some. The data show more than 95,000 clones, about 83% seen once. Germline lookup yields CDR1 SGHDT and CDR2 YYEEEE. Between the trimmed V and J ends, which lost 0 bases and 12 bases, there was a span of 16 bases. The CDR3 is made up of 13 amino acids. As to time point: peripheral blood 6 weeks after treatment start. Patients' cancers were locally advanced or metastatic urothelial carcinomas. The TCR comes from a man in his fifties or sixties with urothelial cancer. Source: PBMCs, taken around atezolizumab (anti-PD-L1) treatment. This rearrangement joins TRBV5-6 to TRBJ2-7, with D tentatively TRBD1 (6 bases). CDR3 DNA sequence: TGTGCCAGCAGCTTGGGTCGTAGGGGCAGGGGGTACTTC. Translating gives CASSLGRRGRGYF.